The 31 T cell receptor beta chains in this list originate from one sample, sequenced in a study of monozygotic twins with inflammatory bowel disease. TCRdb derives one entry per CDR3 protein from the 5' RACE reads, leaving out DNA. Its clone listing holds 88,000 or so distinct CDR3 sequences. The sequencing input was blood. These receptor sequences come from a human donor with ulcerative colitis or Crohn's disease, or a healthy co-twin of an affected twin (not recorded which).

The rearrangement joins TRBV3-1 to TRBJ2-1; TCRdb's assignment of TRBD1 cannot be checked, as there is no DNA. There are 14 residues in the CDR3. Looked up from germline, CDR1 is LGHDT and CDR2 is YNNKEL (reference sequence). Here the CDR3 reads CASSRSPGNNEQFF.

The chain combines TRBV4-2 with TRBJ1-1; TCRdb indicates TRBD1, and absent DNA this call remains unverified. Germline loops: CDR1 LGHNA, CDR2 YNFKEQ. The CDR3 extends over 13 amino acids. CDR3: CASSQDRSRGAFF.

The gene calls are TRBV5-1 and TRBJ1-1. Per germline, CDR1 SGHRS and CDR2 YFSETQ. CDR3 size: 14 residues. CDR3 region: CASSATTQNTEAFF.

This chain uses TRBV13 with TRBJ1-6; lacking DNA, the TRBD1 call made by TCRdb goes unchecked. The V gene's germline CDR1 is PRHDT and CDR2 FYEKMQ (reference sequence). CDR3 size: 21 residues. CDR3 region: CASSKRFAGQGRTPYNSPLHF.

The CDR3 reads CASSLNLGQAINYGYTF. The chain links TRBV5-1 to TRBJ1-2; the TCRdb D gene call, TRBD1, has no DNA to confirm it. The length of the CDR3 is 17 residues. Per the germline V gene, CDR1 is SGHRS and CDR2 is YFSETQ.

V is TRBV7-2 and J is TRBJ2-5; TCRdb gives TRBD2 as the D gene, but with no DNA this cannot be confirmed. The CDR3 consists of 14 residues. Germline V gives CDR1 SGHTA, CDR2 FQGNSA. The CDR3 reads CASSTSGGRETQYF.

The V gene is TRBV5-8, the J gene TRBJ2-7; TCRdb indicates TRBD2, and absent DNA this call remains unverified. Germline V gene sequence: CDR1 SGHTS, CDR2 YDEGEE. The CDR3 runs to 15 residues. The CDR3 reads CASSLGSGDIAGQYF. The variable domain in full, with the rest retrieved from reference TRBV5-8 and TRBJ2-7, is EAGVTQSPTHLIKTRGQQATLRCSPISGHTSVYWYQQALGLGLQFLLWYDEGEERNRGNFPPRFSGRQFPNYSSELNVNALELEDSALYLCASSLGSGDIAGQYFGPGTRLTVT.

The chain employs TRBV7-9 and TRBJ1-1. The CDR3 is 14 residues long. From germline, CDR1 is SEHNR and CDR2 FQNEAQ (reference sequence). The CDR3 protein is CASSPGNSWTEAFF.

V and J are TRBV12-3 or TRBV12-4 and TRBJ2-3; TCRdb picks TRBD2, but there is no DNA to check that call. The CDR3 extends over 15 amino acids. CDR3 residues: CASNLHLGDTDTQYF.

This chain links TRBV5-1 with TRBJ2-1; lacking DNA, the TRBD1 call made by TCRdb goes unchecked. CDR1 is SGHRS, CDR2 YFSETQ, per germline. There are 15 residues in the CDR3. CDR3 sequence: CASSGLVGVVDEQFF.

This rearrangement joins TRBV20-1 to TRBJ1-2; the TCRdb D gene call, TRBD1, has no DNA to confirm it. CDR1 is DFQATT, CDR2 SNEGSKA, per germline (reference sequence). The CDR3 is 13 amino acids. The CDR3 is CSAPPTGNYGYTF.

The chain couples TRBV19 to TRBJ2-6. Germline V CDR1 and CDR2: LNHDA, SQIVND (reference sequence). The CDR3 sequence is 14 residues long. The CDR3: CASSRKAGANVLTF. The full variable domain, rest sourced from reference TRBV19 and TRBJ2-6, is DGGITQSPKYLFRKEGQNVTLSCEQNLNHDAMYWYRQDPGQGLRLIYYSQIVNDFQKGDIAEGYSVSREKKESFPLTVTSAQKNPTAFYLCASSRKAGANVLTFGAGSRLTVL.

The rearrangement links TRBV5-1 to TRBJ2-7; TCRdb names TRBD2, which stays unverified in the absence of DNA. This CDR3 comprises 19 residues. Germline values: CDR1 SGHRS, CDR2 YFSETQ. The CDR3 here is CASSLAGLGWGLASYEQYF. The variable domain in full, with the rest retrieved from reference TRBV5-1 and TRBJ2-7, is KAGVTQTPRYLIKTRGQQVTLSCSPISGHRSVSWYQQTPGQGLQFLFEYFSETQRNKGNFPGRFSGRQFSNSRSEMNVSTLELGDSALYLCASSLAGLGWGLASYEQYFGPGTRLTVT.

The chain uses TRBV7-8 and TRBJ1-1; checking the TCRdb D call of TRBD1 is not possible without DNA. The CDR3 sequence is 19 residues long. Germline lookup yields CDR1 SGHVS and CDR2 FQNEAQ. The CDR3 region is CASSRRDRATRSFLAEAFF.

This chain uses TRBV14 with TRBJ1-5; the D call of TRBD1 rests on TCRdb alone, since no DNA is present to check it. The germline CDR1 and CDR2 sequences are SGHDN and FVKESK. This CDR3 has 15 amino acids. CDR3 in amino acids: CASSQGGAGSQPQHF.

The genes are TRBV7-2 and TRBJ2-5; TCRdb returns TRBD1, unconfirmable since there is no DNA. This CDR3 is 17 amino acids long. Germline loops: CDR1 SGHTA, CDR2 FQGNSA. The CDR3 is CASSLGGTGGYQETQYF.

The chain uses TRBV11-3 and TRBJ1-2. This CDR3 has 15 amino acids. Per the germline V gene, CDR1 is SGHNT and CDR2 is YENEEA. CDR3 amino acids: CASSLGRDSNYGYTF.

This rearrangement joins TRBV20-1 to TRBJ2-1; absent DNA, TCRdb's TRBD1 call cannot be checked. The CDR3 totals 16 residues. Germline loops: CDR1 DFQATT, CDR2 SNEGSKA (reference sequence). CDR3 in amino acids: CSASRTGAFSNNEQFF.

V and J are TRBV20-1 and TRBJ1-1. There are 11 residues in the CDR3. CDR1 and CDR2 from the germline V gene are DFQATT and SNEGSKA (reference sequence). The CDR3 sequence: CSATEGTEAFF.

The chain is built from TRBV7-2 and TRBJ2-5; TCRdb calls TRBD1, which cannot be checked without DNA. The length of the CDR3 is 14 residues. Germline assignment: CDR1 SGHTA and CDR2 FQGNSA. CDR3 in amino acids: CASSLRGSVETQYF.

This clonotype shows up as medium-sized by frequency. The CDR3 loop reads CASRPRLSTTGNTIYF. This chain links TRBV11-2 with TRBJ1-3. The germline V gene encodes CDR1 SGHAT and CDR2 FQNNGV. CDR3 length: 16 amino acids.

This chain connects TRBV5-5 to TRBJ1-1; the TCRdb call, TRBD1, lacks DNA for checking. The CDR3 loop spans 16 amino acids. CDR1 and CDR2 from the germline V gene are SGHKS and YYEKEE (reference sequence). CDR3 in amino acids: CASSLVPGQGRSEAFF. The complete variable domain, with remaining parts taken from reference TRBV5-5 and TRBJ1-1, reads DAGVTQSPTHLIKTRGQQVTLRCSPISGHKSVSWYQQVLGQGPQFIFQYYEKEERGRGNFPDRFSARQFPNYSSELNVNALLLGDSALYLCASSLVPGQGRSEAFFGQGTRLTVV.

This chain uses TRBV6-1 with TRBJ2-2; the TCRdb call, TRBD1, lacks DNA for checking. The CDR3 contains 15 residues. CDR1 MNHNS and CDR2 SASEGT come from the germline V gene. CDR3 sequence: CATSPRGRNTGELFF.

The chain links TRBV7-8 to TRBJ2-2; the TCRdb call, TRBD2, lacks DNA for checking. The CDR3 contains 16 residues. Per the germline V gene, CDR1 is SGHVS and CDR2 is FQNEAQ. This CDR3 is CASSSRDFPSTGELFF. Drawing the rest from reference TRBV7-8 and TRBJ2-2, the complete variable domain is GAGVSQSPRYKVAKRGQDVALRCDPISGHVSLFWYQQALGQGPEFLTYFQNEAQLDKSGLPSDRFFAERPEGSVSTLKIQRTQQEDSAVYLCASSSRDFPSTGELFFGEGSRLTVL.

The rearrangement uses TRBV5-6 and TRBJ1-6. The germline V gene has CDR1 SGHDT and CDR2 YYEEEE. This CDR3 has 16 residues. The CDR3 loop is CASSPRSGVNNSPLHF.

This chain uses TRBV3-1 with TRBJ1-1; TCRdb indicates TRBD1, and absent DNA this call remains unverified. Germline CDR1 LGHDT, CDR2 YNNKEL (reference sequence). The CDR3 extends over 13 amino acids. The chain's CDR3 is CASSHGGGTEAFF. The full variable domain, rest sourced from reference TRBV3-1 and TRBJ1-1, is DTAVSQTPKYLVTQMGNDKSIKCEQNLGHDTMYWYKQDSKKFLKIMFSYNNKELIINETVPNRFSPKSPDKAHLNLHINSLELGDSAVYFCASSHGGGTEAFFGQGTRLTVV.

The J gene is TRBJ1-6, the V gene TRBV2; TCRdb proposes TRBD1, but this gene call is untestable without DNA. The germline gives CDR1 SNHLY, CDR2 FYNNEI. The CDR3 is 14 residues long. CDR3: CASSWETGASPLHF.

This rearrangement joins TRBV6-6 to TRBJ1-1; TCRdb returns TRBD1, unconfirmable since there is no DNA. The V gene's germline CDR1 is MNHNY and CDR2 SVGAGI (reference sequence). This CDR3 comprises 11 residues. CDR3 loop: CASTMGGKAFF.

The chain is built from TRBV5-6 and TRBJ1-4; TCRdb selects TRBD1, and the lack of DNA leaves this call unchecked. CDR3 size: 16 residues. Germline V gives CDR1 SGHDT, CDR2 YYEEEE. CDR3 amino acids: CASSFGVGSPDEKLFF.

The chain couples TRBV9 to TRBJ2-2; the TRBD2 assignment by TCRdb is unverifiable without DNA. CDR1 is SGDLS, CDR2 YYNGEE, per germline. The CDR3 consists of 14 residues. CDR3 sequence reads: CASSGRGDTGELFF.

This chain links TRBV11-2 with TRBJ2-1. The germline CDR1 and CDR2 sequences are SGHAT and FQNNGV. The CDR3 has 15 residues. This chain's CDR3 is CASSSRGNSYNEQFF.